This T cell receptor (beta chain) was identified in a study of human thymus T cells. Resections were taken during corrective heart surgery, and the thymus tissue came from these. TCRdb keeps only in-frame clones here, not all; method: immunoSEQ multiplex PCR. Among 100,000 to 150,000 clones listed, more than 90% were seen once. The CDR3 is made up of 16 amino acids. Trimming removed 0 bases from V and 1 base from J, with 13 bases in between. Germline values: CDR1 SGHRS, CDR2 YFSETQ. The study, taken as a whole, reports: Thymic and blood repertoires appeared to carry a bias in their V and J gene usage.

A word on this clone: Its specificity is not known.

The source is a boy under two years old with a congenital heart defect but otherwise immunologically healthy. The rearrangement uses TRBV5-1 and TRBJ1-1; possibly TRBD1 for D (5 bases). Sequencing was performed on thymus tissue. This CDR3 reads CASSLGQGKANTEAFF. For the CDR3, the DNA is TGCGCCAGCAGCTTGGGCCAGGGTAAGGCGAACACTGAAGCTTTCTTT.